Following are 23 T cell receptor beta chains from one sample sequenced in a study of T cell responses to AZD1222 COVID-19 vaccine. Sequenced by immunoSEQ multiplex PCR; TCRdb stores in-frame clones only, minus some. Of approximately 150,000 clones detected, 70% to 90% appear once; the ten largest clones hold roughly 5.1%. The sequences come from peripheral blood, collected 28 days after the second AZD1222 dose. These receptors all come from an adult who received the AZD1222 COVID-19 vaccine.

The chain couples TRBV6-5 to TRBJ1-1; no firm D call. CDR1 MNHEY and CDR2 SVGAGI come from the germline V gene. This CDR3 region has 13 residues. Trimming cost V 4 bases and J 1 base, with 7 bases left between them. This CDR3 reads CASSFTPNTEAFF. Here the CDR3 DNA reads TGTGCCAGCAGTTTTACACCGAACACTGAAGCTTTCTTT.

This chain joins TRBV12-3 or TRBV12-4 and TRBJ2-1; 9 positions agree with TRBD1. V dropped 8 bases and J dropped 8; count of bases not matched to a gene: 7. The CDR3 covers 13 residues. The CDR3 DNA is TGTGCCAGCGGCCAGGGACAGGGCTATGAGCAGTTCTTC. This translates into CASGQGQGYEQFF.

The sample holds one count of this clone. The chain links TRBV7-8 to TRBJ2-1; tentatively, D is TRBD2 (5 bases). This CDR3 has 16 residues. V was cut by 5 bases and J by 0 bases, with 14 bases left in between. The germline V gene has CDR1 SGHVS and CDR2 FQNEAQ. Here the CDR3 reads CASSAQRLSSYNEQFF. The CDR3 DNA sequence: TGTGCCAGCAGCGCGCAGCGGTTGAGCTCCTACAATGAGCAGTTCTTC.

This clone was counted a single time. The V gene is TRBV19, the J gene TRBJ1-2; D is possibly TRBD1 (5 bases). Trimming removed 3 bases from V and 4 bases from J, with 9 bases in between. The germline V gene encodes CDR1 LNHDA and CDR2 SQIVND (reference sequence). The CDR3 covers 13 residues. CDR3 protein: CASSMRRGYGYTF. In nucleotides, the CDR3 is TGTGCCAGTAGTATGCGGAGGGGCTATGGCTACACCTTC.

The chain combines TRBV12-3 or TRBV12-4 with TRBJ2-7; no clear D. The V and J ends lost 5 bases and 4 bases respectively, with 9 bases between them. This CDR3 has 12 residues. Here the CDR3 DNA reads TGTGCCAGCAGTCCCGTAACTTACGAGCAGTACTTC. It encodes CASSPVTYEQYF.

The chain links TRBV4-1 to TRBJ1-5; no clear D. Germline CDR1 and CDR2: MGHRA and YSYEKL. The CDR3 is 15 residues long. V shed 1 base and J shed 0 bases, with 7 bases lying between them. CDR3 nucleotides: TGCGCCAGCAGCCAAGGGCAGTCTAGCAATCAGCCCCAGCATTTT. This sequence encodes CASSQGQSSNQPQHF.

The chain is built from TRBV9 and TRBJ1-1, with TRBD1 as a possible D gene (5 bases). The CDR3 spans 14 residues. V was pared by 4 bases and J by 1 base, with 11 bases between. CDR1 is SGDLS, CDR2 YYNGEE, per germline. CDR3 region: CASSRGSQNTEAFF. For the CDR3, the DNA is TGTGCCAGCAGCAGGGGCAGTCAGAACACTGAAGCTTTCTTT.

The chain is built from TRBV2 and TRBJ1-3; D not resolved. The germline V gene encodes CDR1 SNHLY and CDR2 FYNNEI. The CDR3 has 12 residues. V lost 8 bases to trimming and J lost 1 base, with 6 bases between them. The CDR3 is CASQESGNTIYF. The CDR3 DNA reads TGTGCCAGCCAAGAGTCTGGAAACACCATATATTTT.

The CDR3 DNA is TGTGCCAGCAGCACCGGGACAGGGATTCAGCCCCAGCATTTT. Protein: CASSTGTGIQPQHF. J is TRBJ1-5 and V is TRBV7-9, with 9 bases matching TRBD1. The length of the CDR3 is 14 residues. Trimming cost V 5 bases and J 6 bases; bases outside gene matches: 5. In germline, CDR1 is SEHNR, CDR2 FQNEAQ (reference sequence).

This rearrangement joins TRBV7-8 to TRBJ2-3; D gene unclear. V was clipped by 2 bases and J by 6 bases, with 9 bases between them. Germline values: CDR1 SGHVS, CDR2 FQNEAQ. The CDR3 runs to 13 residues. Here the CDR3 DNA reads TGTGCCAGCAGCTTATATTTATCGGATACGCAGTATTTT. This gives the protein CASSLYLSDTQYF.

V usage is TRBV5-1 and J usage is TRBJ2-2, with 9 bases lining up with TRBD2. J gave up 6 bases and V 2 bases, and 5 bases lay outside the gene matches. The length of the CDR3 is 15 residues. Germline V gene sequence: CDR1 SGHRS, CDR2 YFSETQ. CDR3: CASSFGGGAPGELFF. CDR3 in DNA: TGCGCCAGCAGCTTTGGCGGGGGGGCCCCCGGGGAGCTGTTTTTT.

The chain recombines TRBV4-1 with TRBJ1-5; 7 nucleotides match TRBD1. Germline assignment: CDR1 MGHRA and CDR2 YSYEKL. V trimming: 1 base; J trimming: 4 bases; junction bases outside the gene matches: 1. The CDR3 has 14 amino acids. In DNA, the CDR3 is TGCGCCAGCAGCCAAGGACAGGGAAATCAGCCCCAGCATTTT. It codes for CASSQGQGNQPQHF.

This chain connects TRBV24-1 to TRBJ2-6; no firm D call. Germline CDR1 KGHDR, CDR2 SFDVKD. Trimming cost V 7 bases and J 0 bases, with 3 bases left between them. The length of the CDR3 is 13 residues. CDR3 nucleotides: TGTGCCACCAGCTCCTCTGGGGCCAACGTCCTGACTTTC. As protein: CATSSSGANVLTF.

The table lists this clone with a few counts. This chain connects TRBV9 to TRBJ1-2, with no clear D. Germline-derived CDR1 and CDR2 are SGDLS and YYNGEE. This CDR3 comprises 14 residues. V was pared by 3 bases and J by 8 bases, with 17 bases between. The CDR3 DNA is TGTGCCAGCAGCGGGGCCGGGCCGGCGAGGGGCTACACCTTC. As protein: CASSGAGPARGYTF.

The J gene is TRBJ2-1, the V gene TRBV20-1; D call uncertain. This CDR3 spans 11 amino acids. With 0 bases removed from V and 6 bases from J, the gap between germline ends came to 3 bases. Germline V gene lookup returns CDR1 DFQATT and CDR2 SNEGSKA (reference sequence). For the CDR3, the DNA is TGCAGTGCTAGAGATCCCAATGAGCAGTTCTTC. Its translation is CSARDPNEQFF.

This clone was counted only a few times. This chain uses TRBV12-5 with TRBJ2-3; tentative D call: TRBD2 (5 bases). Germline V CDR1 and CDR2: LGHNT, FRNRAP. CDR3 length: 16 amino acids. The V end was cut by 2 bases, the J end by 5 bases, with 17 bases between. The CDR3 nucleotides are TGTGCTAGTGGTTTGCGGTCACCGGGGTCGGGAGATACGCAGTATTTT. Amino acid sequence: CASGLRSPGSGDTQYF.

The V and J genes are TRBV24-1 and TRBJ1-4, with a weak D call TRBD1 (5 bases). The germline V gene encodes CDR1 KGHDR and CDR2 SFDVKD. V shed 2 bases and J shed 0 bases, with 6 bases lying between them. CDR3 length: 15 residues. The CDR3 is CATSDSGATNEKLFF. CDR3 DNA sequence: TGTGCCACCAGTGATTCGGGGGCAACTAATGAAAAACTGTTTTTT.

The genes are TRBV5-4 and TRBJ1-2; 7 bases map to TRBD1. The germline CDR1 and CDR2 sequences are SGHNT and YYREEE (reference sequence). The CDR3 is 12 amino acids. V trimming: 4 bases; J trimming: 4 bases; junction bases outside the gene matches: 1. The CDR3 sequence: CASSRDSYGYTF. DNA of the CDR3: TGTGCCAGCAGCCGGGACAGCTATGGCTACACCTTC. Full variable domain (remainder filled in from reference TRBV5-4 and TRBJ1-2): ETGVTQSPTHLIKTRGQQVTLRCSSQSGHNTVSWYQQALGQGPQFIFQYYREEENGRGNFPPRFSGLQFPNYSSELNVNALELDDSALYLCASSRDSYGYTFGSGTRLTVV.

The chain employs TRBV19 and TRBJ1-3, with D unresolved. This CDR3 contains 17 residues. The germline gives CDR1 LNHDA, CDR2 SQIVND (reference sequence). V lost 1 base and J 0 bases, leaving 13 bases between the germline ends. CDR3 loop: CASSIGLRQYSGNTIYF. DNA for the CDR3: TGTGCCAGTAGTATAGGACTGCGGCAGTACTCTGGAAACACCATATATTTT.

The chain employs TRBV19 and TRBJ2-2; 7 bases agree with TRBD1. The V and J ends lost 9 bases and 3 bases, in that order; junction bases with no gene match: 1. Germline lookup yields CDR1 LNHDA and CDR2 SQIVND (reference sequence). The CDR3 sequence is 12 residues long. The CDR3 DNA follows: TGTGCCAGGGGACAGCACACCGGGGAGCTGTTTTTT. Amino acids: CARGQHTGELFF.

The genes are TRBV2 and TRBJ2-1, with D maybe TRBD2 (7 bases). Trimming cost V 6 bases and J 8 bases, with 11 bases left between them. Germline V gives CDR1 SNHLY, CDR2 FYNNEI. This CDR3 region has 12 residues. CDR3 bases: TGTGCCAGCAGACGGGGGGCGGATGAGCAGTTCTTC. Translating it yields CASRRGADEQFF. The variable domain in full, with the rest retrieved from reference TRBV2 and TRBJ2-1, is EPEVTQTPSHQVTQMGQEVILRCVPISNHLYFYWYRQILGQKVEFLVSFYNNEISEKSEIFDDQFSVERPDGSNFTLKIRSTKLEDSAMYFCASRRGADEQFFGPGTRLTVL.

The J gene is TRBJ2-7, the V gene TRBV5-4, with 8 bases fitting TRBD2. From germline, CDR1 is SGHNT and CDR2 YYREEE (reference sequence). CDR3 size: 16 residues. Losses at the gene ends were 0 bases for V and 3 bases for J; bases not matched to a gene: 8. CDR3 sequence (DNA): TGTGCCAGCAGCTTGGCCCCAGCGGGAGAAGGCTACGAGCAGTACTTC. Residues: CASSLAPAGEGYEQYF. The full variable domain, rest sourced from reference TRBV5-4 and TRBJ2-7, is ETGVTQSPTHLIKTRGQQVTLRCSSQSGHNTVSWYQQALGQGPQFIFQYYREEENGRGNFPPRFSGLQFPNYSSELNVNALELDDSALYLCASSLAPAGEGYEQYFGPGTRLTVT.

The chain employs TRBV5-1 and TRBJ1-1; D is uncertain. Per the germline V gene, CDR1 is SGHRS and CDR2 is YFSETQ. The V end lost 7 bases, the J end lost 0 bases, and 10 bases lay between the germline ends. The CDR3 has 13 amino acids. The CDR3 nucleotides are TGCGCCAGCCATTCAGGAATGAACACTGAAGCTTTCTTT. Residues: CASHSGMNTEAFF.